A single sample gave rise to the 29 T cell receptor beta chains below, sequenced in a study of blood T cells in healthy people across ages. Next came a second PCR, run for about 7 to 12 cycles, which used a sample-barcoded 5' primer along with a J-beta primer mix. TCRdb recomputed calls from the 5' RACE reads with MiXCR, one row per CDR3 protein. The sample records hundreds of thousands of distinct CDR3 sequences, 56% being singletons. Sample: blood. These receptors came from a man aged 35-49 years in good health.

This clonotype came up a few times. The chain carries TRBV7-6 and TRBJ2-2, with D possibly called TRBD1 or TRBD2 (7 bases each). Between the trimmed V and J ends, which lost 1 base and 4 bases, there was a span of 13 bases. This CDR3 is 16 amino acids long. Germline loops: CDR1 SGHVS, CDR2 FNYEAQ. CDR3 sequence reads: CASSLVPGGGTGELFF. DNA for the CDR3: TGTGCCAGCAGCTTAGTGCCAGGGGGGGGCACCGGGGAGCTGTTTTTT.

The rearrangement joins TRBV6-5 to TRBJ2-5; TRBD1 is a possible D gene (5 bases). Trimming left V 0 bases short and J 1 base short, with 6 bases between. The CDR3 contains 14 residues. Per the germline V gene, CDR1 is MNHEY and CDR2 is SVGAGI. As DNA, the CDR3 is TGTGCCAGCAGTTACTCCAGGGTCCAAGAGACCCAGTACTTC. It translates to CASSYSRVQETQYF.

This clonotype was recorded a few times. The rearrangement links TRBV12-3 or TRBV12-4 to TRBJ2-7, with D hard to call. V was cut by 1 base and J by 10 bases, with 8 bases left in between. CDR3 length: 11 amino acids. The CDR3, as DNA: TGTGCCAGCAGTTTAGACGGCCCCCAGTACTTC. Translating gives CASSLDGPQYF.

This rearrangement joins TRBV7-2 to TRBJ2-1; 11 nucleotides match TRBD2. The DNA end lines up better with TRBJ2-7; the J call may be wrong. CDR3 length equals 20 residues. CDR1 and CDR2 from the germline V gene are SGHTA and FQGNSA. The CDR3 sequence is CASSLWGASGRTSSYNEQYF. The CDR3 nucleotides are TGTGCCAGCAGCTTATGGGGGGCTAGCGGGAGGACTAGCTCCTACAATGAGCAGTACTTC.

This clonotype has more than one count but fewer than ten. The chain employs TRBV11-1 and TRBJ2-5; D is possibly TRBD1 or TRBD2 (5 bases each). Trimming shortened V by 5 bases and J by 2 bases, and 18 bases separated the two germline ends. The length of the CDR3 is 16 residues. Looked up from germline, CDR1 is SGHAT and CDR2 is FQDESV (reference sequence). The CDR3 region is CASSPEGPTYQETQYF. Written as DNA, the CDR3 is TGTGCCAGCAGCCCAGAGGGACCGACATATCAAGAGACCCAGTACTTC.

V is TRBV6-2 or TRBV6-3 and J is TRBJ2-3, with 12 bases matching TRBD1. This CDR3 has 17 residues. V dropped 5 bases and J dropped 6; count of bases not matched to a gene: 12. Germline V lookup: CDR1 MNHEY, CDR2 SVGEGT. The CDR3: CASSPGTGGLLSDTQYF. Here the CDR3 DNA reads TGTGCCAGCAGTCCGGGGACAGGGGGCTTGTTATCTGATACGCAGTATTTT.

This chain links TRBV6-5 with TRBJ1-2; D is uncertain. CDR3 length equals 11 residues. V was trimmed by 5 bases and J by 8 bases, leaving 9 bases between them. CDR1 MNHEY and CDR2 SVGAGI come from the germline V gene. The CDR3 region has the DNA TGTGCCAGCAGTGCGGGAAGGGGCTACACCTTC. Translating it yields CASSAGRGYTF.

The V gene is TRBV3-1, the J gene TRBJ2-5; the match to TRBD2 covers 9 bases. Losses at the gene ends were 3 bases for V and 2 bases for J; bases not matched to a gene: 7. CDR1 LGHDT and CDR2 YNNKEL come from the germline V gene (reference sequence). CDR3 size: 16 residues. This chain's CDR3 is CASSQSLTSGQETQYF. CDR3 in DNA: TGTGCCAGCAGCCAGAGTCTGACTAGCGGTCAAGAGACCCAGTACTTC.

The chain uses TRBV3-1 and TRBJ1-2; possible D gene TRBD1, 5 bases. The germline V gene encodes CDR1 LGHDT and CDR2 YNNKEL (reference sequence). V was pared by 5 bases and J by 4 bases, with 17 bases between. The length of the CDR3 is 15 residues. The CDR3, as DNA: TGTGCCAGCAGCACAGACCCGGGACGTCTCTATGGCTACACCTTC. As protein: CASSTDPGRLYGYTF.

The chain employs TRBV12-3 or TRBV12-4 and TRBJ1-5, with D hard to call. Trimming shortened V by 3 bases and J by 6 bases, and 3 bases separated the two germline ends. This CDR3 is built from 11 residues. CDR3 sequence: CASSFSQPQHF. CDR3 DNA sequence: TGTGCCAGCAGTTTTAGTCAGCCCCAGCATTTT.

The chain links TRBV29-1 to TRBJ2-5, with D perhaps TRBD2 (5 bases). The end of the DNA fits TRBJ2-7 better, so the J call may be wrong. Germline CDR1 reads SQVTM; CDR2 reads ANQGSEA. CDR3 length equals 16 residues. The DNA of the CDR3 is TGCAGCGTTGTGCAATCCCGAACAACGCACGGAGGCGAGCAGTACTTC. Protein product: CSVVQSRTTHGGEQYF.

This clonotype appeared a few times. The rearrangement uses TRBV27 and TRBJ2-5, with D possibly TRBD2 on 6 matching bases. The DNA end favors TRBJ2-7, so the J call may be wrong. The length of the CDR3 is 13 residues. Germline-derived CDR1 and CDR2 are MNHEY and SMNVEV (reference sequence). This chain's CDR3 is CASSLSYGGEQYF. For the CDR3, the DNA is TGTGCCAGCAGTTTATCCTACGGGGGCGAGCAGTACTTC.

The chain is built from TRBV4-1 and TRBJ2-5; D is undetermined. The J call may be faulty, since TRBJ2-7 better matches the DNA end. The CDR3 is 13 amino acids. The germline V gene encodes CDR1 MGHRA and CDR2 YSYEKL. CDR3 sequence: CASSQEDGYEQYF. The DNA of the CDR3 is TGCGCCAGCAGCCAAGAGGACGGGTACGAGCAGTACTTC.

The chain employs TRBV20-1 and TRBJ2-5; 13 bases line up with TRBD2. Trimming at V came to 6 bases and at J to 5 bases, leaving 9 bases not matched to a gene. Per germline, CDR1 DFQATT and CDR2 SNEGSKA (reference sequence). The CDR3 spans 15 residues. CDR3 sequence reads: CSAQPTSGGAETQYF. CDR3 DNA sequence: TGCAGTGCCCAGCCTACTAGCGGGGGGGCTGAGACCCAGTACTTC.

The chain joins TRBV14 to TRBJ2-1; D ambiguous. V was pared by 4 bases and J by 5 bases, with 9 bases between. Germline CDR1 is SGHDN and CDR2 is FVKESK. This CDR3 comprises 13 residues. The CDR3 loop is CASSPRLNNEQFF. Written as DNA, the CDR3 is TGTGCCAGCAGCCCAAGACTGAACAATGAGCAGTTCTTC.

The rearrangement joins TRBV6-5 to TRBJ2-1; D unclear. The CDR3 is 12 amino acids. Looked up from germline, CDR1 is MNHEY and CDR2 is SVGAGI. V lost 5 bases and J 9 bases, leaving 11 bases between the germline ends. The CDR3 spells CASSNFVSEQFF. The DNA for the CDR3 is TGTGCCAGCAGTAACTTTGTTTCTGAGCAGTTCTTC.

This rearrangement joins TRBV20-1 to TRBJ2-1; 9 nucleotides agree with TRBD1. Unmatched junction bases numbered 8, after V lost 1 base and J lost 4 bases. Germline lookup yields CDR1 DFQATT and CDR2 SNEGSKA (reference sequence). The CDR3 length is 16 residues. This CDR3 reads CSARGPGDRAYNEQFF. In nucleotides, the CDR3 is TGCAGTGCTAGAGGACCGGGGGACAGGGCGTACAATGAGCAGTTCTTC.

This clonotype was found a few times. The chain carries TRBV10-3 and TRBJ2-1; TRBD2 aligns across 9 bases. Germline loops: CDR1 ENHRY, CDR2 SYGVKD. V lost 8 bases and J lost 4; bases outside the gene matches: 15. CDR3 size: 17 residues. CDR3 DNA sequence: TGTGCCATCCATCGAGGCGGGGGGGCCTCAAATTACAATGAGCAGTTCTTC. Its translation: CAIHRGGGASNYNEQFF.

This clonotype showed up just a few times. This CDR3 reads CASSLDTFDPYF. CDR3 DNA: TGTGCCAGCAGCTTAGACACCTTCGACCCGTATTTT. This chain uses TRBV7-2 with TRBJ2-3; D remains unclear. V was trimmed by 1 base and J by 14 bases, leaving 13 bases between them. The CDR3 has 12 amino acids. Germline assignment: CDR1 SGHTA and CDR2 FQGNSA.

The J gene is TRBJ1-1, the V gene TRBV27, with D perhaps TRBD1 (6 bases). Trimming took 6 bases from V and 0 from J, leaving 14 bases between them. CDR1 is MNHEY and CDR2 is SMNVEV in the germline V gene (reference sequence). This CDR3 has 15 amino acids. The CDR3 sequence is CASSSTGTMNTEAFF. The CDR3 coding sequence is TGTGCCAGCAGCTCAACCGGGACAATGAACACTGAAGCTTTCTTT.

V is TRBV2 and J is TRBJ1-1, with 8 bases aligning to TRBD1. The germline CDR1 and CDR2 sequences are SNHLY and FYNNEI. CDR3 size: 15 residues. J lost 2 bases, V lost 6 bases, and 8 bases had no gene match. DNA for the CDR3: TGTGCCAGCAGCTCCATCAGGGGGCTTAACACTGAAGCTTTCTTT. Protein sequence: CASSSIRGLNTEAFF.

This clonotype was seen a few times. This chain joins TRBV5-1 and TRBJ1-1; D is perhaps TRBD1 (5 bases). Germline V gene sequence: CDR1 SGHRS, CDR2 YFSETQ. This CDR3 has 15 amino acids. V dropped 4 bases and J dropped 9 bases, with 22 bases sitting between them. CDR3: CASSQTQEGGLQAFF. The CDR3 nucleotides are TGCGCCAGCAGCCAGACACAGGAAGGAGGTCTCCAAGCTTTCTTT.

As for this clonotype: Compared with germline, one end of the junction differs, possibly owing to a read error. This chain uses TRBV5-1 with TRBJ2-7; D ambiguous. The CDR3 runs to 12 residues. The germline gives CDR1 SGHRS, CDR2 YFSETQ. The CDR3 DNA is TGTGCCAGCAGCCAGAATTCCTACGAGCAGTACTTC. Amino acids: CASSQNSYEQYF.

This chain uses TRBV2 with TRBJ2-3; 12 bases agree with TRBD2. The ends lost 4 bases at V and 2 bases at J; junction bases unmatched: 10. The germline gives CDR1 SNHLY, CDR2 FYNNEI. The CDR3 sequence is 18 residues long. As DNA, the CDR3 is TGTGCCAGCAGTGGACCAAACGGACTAGCGGGATACACAGATACGCAGTATTTT. Protein sequence: CASSGPNGLAGYTDTQYF.

This clonotype was recorded a few times. This chain joins TRBV7-2 and TRBJ2-5, with TRBD1 as a possible D gene (5 bases). V lost 5 bases, J lost 5 bases, and 15 bases lay in between. CDR1 and CDR2 from the germline V gene are SGHTA and FQGNSA. The CDR3 sequence is 14 residues long. The CDR3 bases are TGTGCCAGCAGCCGGGCAGGACAATGGGAGACCCAGTACTTC. This gives the protein CASSRAGQWETQYF.

This clonotype has only one observation. The rearrangement joins TRBV11-3 to TRBJ2-7; TRBD1 aligns across 9 bases. V shed 7 bases and J 2 bases; nucleotides not matched to a gene: 12. The CDR3 covers 16 residues. Germline CDR1 reads SGHNT; CDR2 reads YENEEA. The CDR3 spells CASTDTGQGGPYEQYF. The CDR3, as DNA: TGTGCCAGCACCGACACGGGACAGGGAGGCCCCTACGAGCAGTACTTC.

This clonotype occurred many times. The J gene is TRBJ1-1, the V gene TRBV4-1; D perhaps matches TRBD1 (5 bases). V was pared by 5 bases and J by 4 bases, with 17 bases between. Germline V gene data show CDR1 as MGHRA and CDR2 as YSYEKL. The CDR3 is 15 amino acids. The CDR3 region is CASSKGERESTEAFF. The CDR3, as DNA: TGCGCCAGCAGCAAAGGGGAAAGGGAGTCCACTGAAGCTTTCTTT.

This sequence joins TRBV29-1 and TRBJ2-1; D gene ambiguous. V was trimmed by 4 bases and J by 7 bases, leaving 14 bases between them. This CDR3 comprises 13 residues. Germline CDR1 and CDR2: SQVTM and ANQGSEA. The CDR3: CSVAGFSINEQFF. The CDR3 nucleotides read TGCAGCGTTGCCGGTTTTAGCATAAATGAGCAGTTCTTC.

The genes are TRBV12-3 or TRBV12-4 and TRBJ1-2; D uncertain. The CDR3 runs 11 residues. V was trimmed by 10 bases and J by 3 bases, leaving 9 bases between them. The CDR3 region has the DNA TGTGCCACCCAACGCGACTATGGCTACACCTTC. Translated: CATQRDYGYTF.